This T cell receptor (beta chain) was identified during a study of shared clonotypes between healthy human individuals. From germline, CDR1 is MDHEN and CDR2 SYDVKM. V lost 11 bases, J lost 3 bases, and 11 bases lay in between. CDR3 length equals 12 residues. The table came from immunoSEQ multiplex PCR; TCRdb's copy has only in-frame clones and leaves some out. The sample records 500,000 to 650,000 clones, around three quarters being singletons. The receptor's source is a middle-aged woman in good health. Some clones in this sample may be carry-over from other donors' samples. The sequencing sample was made of PBMCs. The chain uses TRBV28 and TRBJ1-5; D not certain. CDR3 sequence (DNA): TGTGCCCGCAACCGCCCCAATCAGCCCCAGCATTTT. Protein product: CARNRPNQPQHF.